This is a list of T cell receptor beta chains from one sample in a study of monozygotic twins with cystic fibrosis. The repertoire was sequenced with immunoSEQ multiplex PCR; TCRdb's copy has only in-frame clones and lacks some. The table lists around 23,000 clones, approximately 90% of them singletons. The specimen was blood. The receptors derive from a girl aged 2-15 years with cystic fibrosis. CDR3s include the opening cysteine and the closing phenylalanine or tryptophan. Each record gives: J gene, D gene, V gene, clone size, CDR3 protein, CDR3 DNA. The D gene is left open where the match is weak. Clone size is shown for a subset of rows, as once, few, many or a class of expanded clone.

TRBJ1-2,NA,TRBV5-1,NA,CASSITANYGYTF,TGCGCCAGCAGCATTACAGCTAACTATGGCTACACCTTC
TRBJ1-5,NA,TRBV5-6,NA,CASSLGGQNQPQHF,TGTGCCAGCAGCTTGGGTGGACAGAATCAGCCCCAGCATTTT
TRBJ2-1,NA,TRBV2,once,CATGTSEYNEQFF,TGTGCCACCGGGACCTCAGAGTACAATGAGCAGTTCTTC
TRBJ1-4,NA,TRBV7-9,NA,CASSFLRGEKLFF,TGTGCCAGCAGCTTCCTACGGGGTGAAAAACTGTTTTTT
TRBJ2-7,NA,TRBV2,few,CASSEGGEYEQYF,TGTGCCAGCAGTGAAGGGGGCGAATACGAGCAGTACTTC
TRBJ1-2,NA,TRBV7-8,NA,CASSLEYGFGYTF,TGTGCCAGCAGCTTAGAGTATGGGTTTGGCTACACCTTC
TRBJ1-1,TRBD1,TRBV15,NA,CATSKTGEAFF,TGTGCCACCAGCAAGACAGGGGAAGCTTTCTTT
TRBJ1-2,TRBD1,TRBV15,NA,CATSRARDRADGYTF,TGTGCCACCAGCAGAGCGAGGGACAGGGCTGATGGCTACACCTTC
TRBJ2-4,TRBD1,TRBV6-5,once,CASSSLGTGELTQYF,TGTGCCAGCAGTTCGCTCGGGACAGGGGAGCTGACTCAGTACTTC
TRBJ2-7,TRBD1,TRBV19,NA,CASSITGGGIYEQYF,TGTGCCAGTAGTATCACAGGGGGCGGCATCTACGAGCAGTACTTC
TRBJ1-1,NA,TRBV4-1,NA,CASSQEEGQANTEAFF,TGCGCCAGCAGCCAAGAAGAAGGGCAGGCAAACACTGAAGCTTTCTTT
TRBJ2-1,NA,TRBV10-2,NA,CASSPRGYEQFF,TGCGCCAGCAGTCCCAGGGGCTATGAGCAGTTCTTC
TRBJ1-1,NA,TRBV7-2,NA,CASSLSGTEAFF,TGTGCCAGCAGCCTCTCGGGCACTGAAGCTTTCTTT
TRBJ2-7,NA,TRBV5-1,NA,CASSLTIHEQYF,TGCGCCAGCAGCTTGACGATTCACGAGCAGTACTTC
TRBJ1-2,NA,TRBV5-1,NA,CASSLEQGLYYGYTF,TGCGCCAGCAGCTTGGAGCAGGGATTATACTATGGCTACACCTTC
TRBJ2-5,NA,TRBV7-8,NA,CASSSRGGQYF,TGTGCCAGCAGCTCACGGGGTGGCCAGTACTTC
TRBJ2-7,NA,TRBV6-5,NA,CASSYSKYEQYF,TGTGCCAGCAGTTACTCGAAGTACGAGCAGTACTTC
TRBJ2-7,TRBD2,TRBV5-1,NA,CASSLEGKLAGVVDYEQYF,TGCGCCAGCAGCTTGGAGGGGAAACTAGCGGGGGTTGTAGACTACGAGCAGTACTTC
TRBJ2-7,TRBD1,TRBV6-1,NA,CASSDGTGIYEQYF,TGTGCCAGCAGTGACGGGACAGGGATCTACGAGCAGTACTTC
TRBJ1-1,NA,TRBV6-5,NA,CASRISVWVNTEAFF,TGTGCCAGCCGCATATCAGTATGGGTGAACACTGAAGCTTTCTTT
TRBJ2-1,TRBD1,TRBV5-5,NA,CASSSGQALWDEQFF,TGTGCCAGCAGCTCAGGACAGGCACTTTGGGATGAGCAGTTCTTC
TRBJ2-2,NA,TRBV7-6,NA,CASSLAQGENTGELFF,TGTGCCAGCAGCTTAGCGCAGGGAGAGAACACCGGGGAGCTGTTTTTT
TRBJ1-1,NA,TRBV29-1,NA,CSVEVSRTVEAFF,TGCAGCGTTGAAGTAAGTAGGACAGTTGAAGCTTTCTTT
TRBJ1-1,NA,TRBV2,NA,CASNGDGVEAFF,TGTGCCAGCAATGGAGACGGGGTTGAAGCTTTCTTT
TRBJ1-2,NA,TRBV14,NA,CASSPGGGYTF,TGTGCCAGCAGCCCGGGGGGAGGCTACACCTTC
TRBJ1-2,NA,TRBV9,NA,CASTDGYTF,TGTGCCAGCACCGATGGCTACACCTTC
TRBJ2-3,TRBD1,TRBV10-1,NA,CASSAPPGQLSTDTQYF,TGCGCCAGCAGTGCCCCTCCGGGACAGCTGAGCACAGATACGCAGTATTTT
TRBJ2-1,TRBD2,TRBV2,NA,CASAGGDYNEQFF,TGTGCCAGCGCGGGGGGCGACTACAATGAGCAGTTCTTC
TRBJ2-6,NA,TRBV7-9,NA,CASSPPGGANVLTF,TGTGCCAGCAGCCCACCTGGCGGGGCCAACGTCCTGACTTTC
TRBJ1-5,NA,TRBV30,once,CAWVIRSGNQPQHF,TGTGCCTGGGTTATCAGGTCAGGCAATCAGCCCCAGCATTTT
TRBJ1-2,NA,TRBV7-2,NA,CASSLGVGPINGYTF,TGTGCCAGCAGCTTAGGTGTAGGTCCCATTAATGGCTACACCTTC
TRBJ1-1,NA,TRBV4-1,NA,CASSQELVGLTEAFF,TGCGCCAGCAGCCAAGAACTGGTAGGTCTCACTGAAGCTTTCTTT
TRBJ2-5,NA,TRBV5-4,NA,CASSSGETQYF,TGTGCCAGCAGCTCCGGGGAGACCCAGTACTTC
TRBJ1-2,NA,TRBV7-2,NA,CASSLTGHLNYGYTF,TGTGCCAGCAGCTTAACGGGACATCTTAACTATGGCTACACCTTC
TRBJ1-1,NA,TRBV7-9,NA,CASSLDLTSEAFF,TGTGCCAGCAGCTTAGATCTGACAAGTGAAGCTTTCTTT
TRBJ1-2,NA,TRBV7-9,NA,CASSLIVDVNGYTF,TGTGCCAGCAGCTTAATAGTGGACGTGAATGGCTACACCTTC
TRBJ1-3,NA,TRBV30,NA,CAWSYGNTIYF,TGTGCCTGGAGTTACGGAAACACCATATATTTT
TRBJ1-2,NA,TRBV4-3,NA,CASSLTPVGDDYGYTF,TGCGCCAGCAGCCTCACTCCTGTCGGGGACGACTATGGCTACACCTTC
TRBJ2-3,TRBD1,TRBV29-1,NA,CSPLNRRGRDTQYF,TGCAGCCCCTTAAATCGCAGGGGGCGAGATACGCAGTATTTT
TRBJ2-7,TRBD2,TRBV11-3,NA,CASSLVGAGGQYF,TGTGCCAGCAGCTTAGTCGGTGCGGGGGGACAGTACTTC
TRBJ1-1,NA,TRBV10-3,NA,CAISERPNTEAFF,TGTGCCATCAGTGAGCGCCCGAACACTGAAGCTTTCTTT
TRBJ1-2,NA,TRBV12-5,once,CASGLGTSGGYTF,TGTGCTAGTGGTTTAGGGACCTCTGGGGGCTACACCTTC
TRBJ2-5,NA,TRBV14,NA,CASSQGVGTAVPFGETQYF,TGTGCCAGCAGCCAAGGGGTGGGGACCGCCGTACCCTTCGGGGAGACCCAGTACTTC
TRBJ2-7,TRBD1,TRBV4-1,once,CASSLPSRGSHEQYF,TGCGCCAGCAGCCTCCCCAGCAGGGGGTCCCACGAGCAGTACTTC
TRBJ1-5,NA,TRBV6-1,NA,CASSGRGFLVPYSNQPQHF,TGTGCCAGCAGTGGTCGTGGGTTTCTGGTCCCGTATAGCAATCAGCCCCAGCATTTT
TRBJ1-3,NA,TRBV19,once,CASKKTDGNTIYF,TGTGCCAGTAAAAAGACAGATGGAAACACCATATATTTT
TRBJ2-5,NA,TRBV18,NA,CASSNSGEFQETQYF,TGTGCCAGCTCAAATAGCGGTGAATTCCAAGAGACCCAGTACTTC
TRBJ1-2,NA,TRBV30,NA,CAWSVNFQGNYGYTF,TGTGCCTGGAGTGTCAACTTTCAGGGAAACTATGGCTACACCTTC
TRBJ2-7,NA,TRBV5-5,NA,CASSLVTSRQGDEQYF,TGTGCCAGCAGCTTGGTAACGTCGCGGCAGGGTGACGAGCAGTACTTC
TRBJ1-2,NA,TRBV29-1,NA,CSAWKGSDGYTF,TGCAGCGCCTGGAAAGGGTCGGATGGCTACACCTTC
TRBJ1-6,NA,TRBV7-2,NA,CASSLKYNSPLHF,TGTGCCAGCAGCTTAAAGTATAATTCACCCCTCCACTTT
TRBJ2-1,NA,TRBV9,NA,CASSVDGGAYNEQFF,TGTGCCAGCAGCGTAGACGGCGGGGCCTACAATGAGCAGTTCTTC